This T cell receptor beta chain was identified during a study of T cells in Graves' hyperthyroidism and ophthalmopathy. Study results and caveats: Clonotypes that were expanded in thyroid above 0.001 mostly appeared in blood too.

CDR1 KGHDR and CDR2 SFDVKD come from the germline V gene. V was shortened by 9 bases and J by 3 bases, with 16 bases between the two germline ends. The CDR3 runs to 14 residues. Amplified TCR beta CDR3 regions derived from RNA transcripts. The HTBI primer set was used in a first-round RT-PCR of the TCR CDR3. TCRdb processed the multiplex PCR reads anew with MiXCR; each CDR3 protein has one entry. The table has around 350,000 distinct CDR3 sequences, less than 15% seen once; the top ten hold 9.2%. Patients between 18 and 65 years old had hyperthyroidism, newly diagnosed and lasting under 2 months. Clinical symptoms, serum thyroxine and TRAb, thyroid ultrasound and orbital computed tomography were used for the diagnoses. This clonotype occurred a few times. Its antigen remains unidentified.

The chain links TRBV24-1 to TRBJ1-2; D is unresolved. The sequenced material came from blood. The sequence was obtained from a woman between 18 and 29 years old with Graves' hyperthyroidism. The CDR3 spells CATGKGGQHYGYTF. DNA for the CDR3: TGTGCCACCGGGAAAGGAGGCCAGCACTATGGCTACACCTTC.